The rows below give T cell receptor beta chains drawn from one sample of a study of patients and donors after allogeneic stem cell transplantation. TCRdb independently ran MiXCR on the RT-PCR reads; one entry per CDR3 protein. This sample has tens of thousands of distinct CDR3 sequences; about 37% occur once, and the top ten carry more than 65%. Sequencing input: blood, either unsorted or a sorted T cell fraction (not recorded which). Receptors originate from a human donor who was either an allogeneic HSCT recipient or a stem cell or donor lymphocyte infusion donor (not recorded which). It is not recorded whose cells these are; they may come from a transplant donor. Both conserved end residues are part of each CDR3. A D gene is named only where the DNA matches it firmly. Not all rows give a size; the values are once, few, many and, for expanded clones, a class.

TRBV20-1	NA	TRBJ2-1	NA	TGCAGTGCTAGCGTAGCGGAGAGCTCCTACAATGAGCAGTTCTTC	CSASVAESSYNEQFF
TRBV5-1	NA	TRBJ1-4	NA	TGCGCCAGCACGGCAGGGGAAAATGAAAAACTGTTTTTT	CASTAGENEKLFF
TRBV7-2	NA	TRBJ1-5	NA	TGTGCCAGCAGCTTGGCTTCTAGCAATCAGCCCCAGCATTTT	CASSLASSNQPQHF
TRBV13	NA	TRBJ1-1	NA	TGTGCCAGCAGCTCAGTTCAGAGGACTGAAGCTTTCTTT	CASSSVQRTEAFF
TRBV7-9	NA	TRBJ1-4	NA	TGTGCCAGCAGTAACCGACGGGGAGGGGATGAAAAACTGTTTTTT	CASSNRRGGDEKLFF
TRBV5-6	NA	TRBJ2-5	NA	TGTGCCAGCAGTTATGAATACGGGTCTGTAGGGGCTGGAGAGACCCAGTACTTC	CASSYEYGSVGAGETQYF
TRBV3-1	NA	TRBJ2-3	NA	TGTGCCAGCAGCTCGTCGACAGATACGCAGTATTTT	CASSSSTDTQYF
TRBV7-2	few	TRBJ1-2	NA	TGTGCCAGCAGCTTGCTTATGGTTGGCTACACCTTC	CASSLLMVGYTF
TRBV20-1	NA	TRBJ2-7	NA	TGCAGTGCAACGGGACGGAGCTACGAGCAGTACTTC	CSATGRSYEQYF
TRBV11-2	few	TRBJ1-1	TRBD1	TGTGCCAGCAGCTTTTACAGGGGGACCCTTATGAACACTGAAGCTTTCTTT	CASSFYRGTLMNTEAFF
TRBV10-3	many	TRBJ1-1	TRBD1	TGTGCCATCAGCCGGGACAGGGATGCTGAAGCTTTCTTT	CAISRDRDAEAFF
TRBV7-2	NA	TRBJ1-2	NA	TGTGCCAGCAGCTTAGGTTTCGACTATGGCTACACCTTC	CASSLGFDYGYTF
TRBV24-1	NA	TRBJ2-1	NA	TGTGCCACCAGTGACTTCCGGGGCCCCGGCTTCTTTGAGCAGTTCTTC	CATSDFRGPGFFEQFF
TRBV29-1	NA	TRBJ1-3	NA	TGCAGCGTTGCCCTGATCGGGGGACACGGAAACACCATATATTTT	CSVALIGGHGNTIYF
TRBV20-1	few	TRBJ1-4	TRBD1	TGCAGTGCTAGCTCATCTACAGGGGGAGCGAGTGAAAAACTGTTTTTT	CSASSSTGGASEKLFF
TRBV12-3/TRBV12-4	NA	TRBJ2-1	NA	TGTGCCAGCAGTTTTACAGTGGCAGGCAAAGAGGGTGAGCAGTTCTTC	CASSFTVAGKEGEQFF
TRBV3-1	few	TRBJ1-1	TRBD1	TGTGCCAGCAGCCGGGACAGGGGGCGATGGTACACTGAAGCTTTCTTT	CASSRDRGRWYTEAFF
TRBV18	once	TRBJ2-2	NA	TGTGCCAGCTCACCTATAACGAACACCGGGGAGCTGTTTTTT	CASSPITNTGELFF
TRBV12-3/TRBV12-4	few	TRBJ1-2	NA	TGTGCCAGCAGTTCGACCGTAAACTATGGCTACACCTTC	CASSSTVNYGYTF
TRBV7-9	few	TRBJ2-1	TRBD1	TGTGCCAGCAGCTCGCTCCGACAGGGGATTTACAATGAGCAGTTCTTC	CASSSLRQGIYNEQFF
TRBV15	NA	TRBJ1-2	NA	TGTGCCACCAGCAGCGAAGTAGGATGGGTAGGCTACACCTTC	CATSSEVGWVGYTF
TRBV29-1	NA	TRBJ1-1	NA	TGCAGCGTTGAAGGTCCGGGGGGCACTGAAGCTTTCTTT	CSVEGPGGTEAFF
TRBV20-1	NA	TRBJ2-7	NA	TGCAGTGCCATTGTCCTAGCCGGCGAGCAGTACTTC	CSAIVLAGEQYF
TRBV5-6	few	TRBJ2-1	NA	TGTGCCAGCAGCTTGGGGCGGGGACCCTACAATGAGCAGTTCTTC	CASSLGRGPYNEQFF
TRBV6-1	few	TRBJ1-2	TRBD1	TGTGCCAGCAGGATGGACAGGGTCACTTATGGCTACACCTTC	CASRMDRVTYGYTF
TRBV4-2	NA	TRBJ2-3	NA	TGTGCCAGCAGCCAAGCCCCAGCGGGAGATACGCAGTATTTT	CASSQAPAGDTQYF
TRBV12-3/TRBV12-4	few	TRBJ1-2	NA	TGTGCCAGCAGTTTATCCCCATCCGGGACACTAGGCTACACCTTC	CASSLSPSGTLGYTF
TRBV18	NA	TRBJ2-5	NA	TGTGCCAGCTCACCACAGCCCTTCCAAGAGACCCAGTACTTC	CASSPQPFQETQYF
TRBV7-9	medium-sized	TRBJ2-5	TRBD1	TGTGCCAGCAGCCCAACGGGACAGTCCCAAGAGACCCAGTACTTC	CASSPTGQSQETQYF
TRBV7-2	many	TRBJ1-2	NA	TGTGCCAGCAGCTTAGAGCACTGGGACACCTATGGCTACACCTTC	CASSLEHWDTYGYTF
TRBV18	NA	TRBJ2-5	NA	TGTGCCAGCTCACCACAGCGGATGCAAGAGACCCAGTACTTC	CASSPQRMQETQYF
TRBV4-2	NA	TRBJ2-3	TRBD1	TGTGCCAGTAGAACCGGGACAGGGTTGGCAGATACGCAGTATTTT	CASRTGTGLADTQYF
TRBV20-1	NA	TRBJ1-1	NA	TGCAGTGCTACGGCAGGGTGGGACACTGAAGCTTTCTTT	CSATAGWDTEAFF
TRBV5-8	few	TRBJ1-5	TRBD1	TGTGCCAGCAGCTTGACCGGGACAGATAATCAGCCCCAGCATTTT	CASSLTGTDNQPQHF
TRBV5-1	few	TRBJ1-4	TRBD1	TGCGCCAGCAGCCTCGGACAGGGGACTGATGAAAAACTGTTTTTT	CASSLGQGTDEKLFF